These 15 T cell receptor beta chains originate from one sample sequenced in a study of PD-1 blockade in classical Hodgkin lymphoma (TCRdb year 2020). The sample's time point label is to be understood as: cycle 2 day 1 (C2D1) of nivolumab. Every trial patient had relapsed following autologous stem cell transplantation, and prior brentuximab vedotin exposure was what differed among cohorts A, B and C. The method was the immunoSEQ multiplex PCR assay. The source is immuneACCESS, and TCRdb retained only in-frame sequences with V and J called. Part of the clones is not carried over; for the studies checked, unresolved V genes explain less than half of this, and the remainder is unexplained. The sample table lists roughly 150,000 clones, less than 80% of them with a count of one. The top ten clonotypes cover about 9.3% of the sample. The starting material was peripheral blood mononuclear cells (PBMCs), obtained before the second cycle of nivolumab. Receptors originate from a human donor with classical Hodgkin lymphoma.

CDR3 bases: TGTGCCTGGACCCTCAGGAATTTTCCGGAGACCCAGTACTTC. Translation gives CAWTLRNFPETQYF. This chain uses TRBV30 with TRBJ2-5; no definite D call. The CDR3 loop spans 14 amino acids. Trimming left V 4 bases short and J 5 bases short, with 17 bases between. The germline CDR1 and CDR2 sequences are GTSNPN and SVGIG (reference sequence).

V usage is TRBV7-9 and J usage is TRBJ1-1; 8 nucleotides align to TRBD1. The CDR3 covers 14 residues. The trim removed 3 bases at V and 4 bases at J, leaving 4 bases unmatched. Germline lookup yields CDR1 SEHNR and CDR2 FQNEAQ (reference sequence). CDR3 amino acids: CASSLDRESTEAFF. In DNA form, the CDR3 reads TGTGCCAGCAGCTTGGACAGGGAGAGCACTGAAGCTTTCTTT.

This clone appeared once. The V call is TRBV7-2, the J call TRBJ2-1; 9 nucleotides match TRBD1. Trimming removed 4 bases from V and 4 bases from J; junction bases left unmatched: 5. In germline, CDR1 is SGHTA, CDR2 FQGNSA. The CDR3 spans 15 residues. The CDR3 protein is CASSWTGTGYNEQFF. CDR3 DNA sequence: TGTGCCAGCAGCTGGACCGGGACAGGGTACAATGAGCAGTTCTTC.

The rearrangement joins TRBV7-3 to TRBJ2-3; 7 positions agree with TRBD2. J gave up 1 base and V 1 base, and 2 bases lay outside the gene matches. This CDR3 has 15 amino acids. Per germline, CDR1 SGHTA and CDR2 FQGTGA. Here the CDR3 reads CASSLNSGGTDTQYF. The CDR3, as DNA: TGTGCCAGCAGCTTAAACAGCGGGGGCACAGATACGCAGTATTTT.

The CDR3 spells CASRAPGRQETQYF. CDR3 in DNA: TGTGCCAGCAGGGCTCCAGGGCGGCAAGAGACCCAGTACTTC. The V and J genes are TRBV6-5 and TRBJ2-5; tentative D call: TRBD1 (5 bases). From germline, CDR1 is MNHEY and CDR2 SVGAGI. The V and J ends lost 6 bases and 2 bases respectively, with 13 bases between them. The CDR3 is 14 amino acids.

The chain carries TRBV28 and TRBJ2-7, with D possibly being TRBD1 (7 bases). The CDR3 extends over 15 amino acids. Germline lookup yields CDR1 MDHEN and CDR2 SYDVKM. V lost 6 bases and J 6 bases, leaving 21 bases between the germline ends. The CDR3 spells CASRVQTGTAGEQYF. CDR3 coding DNA: TGTGCCAGCAGGGTACAAACCGGGACAGCGGGCGAGCAGTACTTC. Looking up the rest from reference TRBV28 and TRBJ2-7 gives the full variable domain: DVKVTQSSRYLVKRTGEKVFLECVQDMDHENMFWYRQDPGLGLRLIYFSYDVKMKEKGDIPEGYSVSREKKERFSLILESASTNQTSMYLCASRVQTGTAGEQYFGPGTRLTVT.

The chain employs TRBV29-1 and TRBJ2-3; possible D gene TRBD2, 5 bases. The germline CDR1 and CDR2 sequences are SQVTM and ANQGSEA. With 7 bases removed from V and 2 bases from J, the gap between germline ends came to 10 bases. The CDR3 totals 12 residues. For the CDR3, the DNA is TGCAGCGGTGCGGACTTCACAGATACGCAGTATTTT. Translating gives CSGADFTDTQYF.

V usage is TRBV5-6 and J usage is TRBJ1-6; D gene ambiguous. Germline assignment: CDR1 SGHDT and CDR2 YYEEEE. CDR3 length equals 16 residues. The ends were cut back, 4 bases at V and 2 bases at J, with 13 bases in the middle. In nucleotides, the CDR3 is TGTGCCAGCAGCGCCTCGGCAGGCCCCTATAATTCACCCCTCCACTTT. This gives the protein CASSASAGPYNSPLHF.

CDR3 loop: CAISGAEDQPQHF. CDR3 in DNA: TGTGCCATCTCTGGAGCGGAGGATCAGCCCCAGCATTTT. This rearrangement joins TRBV10-3 to TRBJ1-5, with D unclear. This CDR3 has 13 amino acids. The germline CDR1 and CDR2 sequences are ENHRY and SYGVKD. V was cut by 8 bases and J by 5 bases, with 13 bases left in between.

This chain joins TRBV6-6 and TRBJ1-4; possible D gene TRBD1, 6 bases. Looked up from germline, CDR1 is MNHNY and CDR2 is SVGAGI (reference sequence). The CDR3 runs to 15 residues. Between the trimmed V and J ends, which lost 2 bases and 5 bases, there was a span of 12 bases. CDR3 residues: CASSYGGRLNEKLFF. The CDR3 nucleotides read TGTGCCAGCAGTTACGGGGGCAGGCTCAATGAAAAACTGTTTTTT.

The chain recombines TRBV11-3 with TRBJ2-7; D uncertain. The germline CDR1 and CDR2 sequences are SGHNT and YENEEA. This CDR3 has 12 amino acids. V was trimmed by 2 bases and J by 9 bases, leaving 11 bases between them. As DNA, the CDR3 is TGTGCCAGCAGCTTAATGTTACCGGGGCAGTACTTC. Encoded protein: CASSLMLPGQYF.

This clone was observed a few times. The rearrangement uses TRBV19 and TRBJ1-2; TRBD1 is a possible D gene (5 bases). This CDR3 has 13 residues. Germline CDR1 LNHDA, CDR2 SQIVND (reference sequence). V was trimmed by 7 bases and J by 8 bases, leaving 17 bases between them. CDR3 in DNA: TGTGCCAGTACCCCCCCGGGGCGGAGAGGCTACACCTTC. Amino acids: CASTPPGRRGYTF.

This clone turned up a few times. This chain links TRBV7-2 with TRBJ2-7; 9 bases fit TRBD1. This CDR3 is built from 14 residues. Germline trimming cut 3 bases from V and 4 bases from J; bases unmatched to any gene: 4. Germline values: CDR1 SGHTA, CDR2 FQGNSA. The DNA of the CDR3 is TGTGCCAGCAGCTTGGACAGGGGAAGGTACGAGCAGTACTTC. It translates to CASSLDRGRYEQYF.

The chain links TRBV18 to TRBJ2-5, with D possibly matching TRBD1 (6 bases). Germline V CDR1 and CDR2: KGHSH, LQKENI. V was cut by 3 bases and J by 5 bases, with 10 bases left in between. The CDR3 has 13 residues. The CDR3 spells CASSPGQGETQYF. The CDR3 coding sequence is TGTGCCAGCTCACCGGGGCAGGGGGAGACCCAGTACTTC.

The chain links TRBV4-1 to TRBJ2-7, with 7 bases aligning to TRBD1. CDR1 MGHRA and CDR2 YSYEKL come from the germline V gene. Germline trimming cut 2 bases from V and 1 base from J; bases unmatched to any gene: 17. The CDR3 consists of 19 residues. Here the CDR3 DNA reads TGCGCCAGCAGCCAAACCCCAGGGGGTTGGACAGGACAATCCTACGAGCAGTACTTC. It codes for CASSQTPGGWTGQSYEQYF.